This is a list of T cell receptor beta chains from one sample in a study of Ad26.COV2.S vaccination and SARS-CoV-2 variants. TCRdb keeps only in-frame clones here, not all; method: immunoSEQ multiplex PCR. Of approximately 420,000 clones listed, 88% are singletons. The specimen was peripheral blood, collected in a trial of Ad26.COV2.S vaccine versus placebo. Receptor source: a person between 18 and 65 years old who received the Ad26.COV2.S COVID-19 vaccine or a placebo. Both conserved end residues are part of each CDR3. A row's size may be missing; if present it is once, few, many or a size class.

V,size,CDR3
TRBV21-1,once,CASSKAKTGGIRAYYEQYF
TRBV4-1,.,CASSQDGGSLNEKLFF
TRBV5-1,.,CASSLTFLAGGNEQFF
TRBV6-1,.,CASSEVGRNTEAFF
TRBV3-1/TRBV3-2,few,CASSQDSVGSQPQHF
TRBV2,few,CASMAHGGIYGYTF
TRBV2,few,CASHRVLNSPLHF
TRBV9,once,CASSGFGRGRSTDTQYF
TRBV5-1,.,CASSTSGGADTQYF
TRBV27,.,CASSVGQGSAEAFF
TRBV10-1,few,CASSDWQGRDTGELFF
TRBV5-1,.,CASSSPIGALTDTQYF
TRBV6-2/TRBV6-3,.,CASSRHGNKGRETQYF
TRBV5-1,.,CASRQRGASTDTQYF
TRBV5-6,.,CASSSGGSNQPQHF
TRBV7-2,.,CASSLERRGFNQPQHF
TRBV5-1,.,CASSSRGGGETQYF
TRBV5-1,.,CASSTGLTSYNEQFF
TRBV6-2/TRBV6-3,.,CASSPPTGTSGGANIQYF
TRBV7-6,.,CASSLHPGLLETQYF
TRBV4-1,.,CASSLDRGMNTEAFF
TRBV3-1/TRBV3-2,once,CASSQVSGANVLTF
TRBV10-3,.,CAISEGLGPNQPQHF
TRBV5-1,.,CASSFTGGENEQFF
TRBV11-3,.,CASRGGPGELFF
TRBV19,.,CASSSPLAGVYEQYF
TRBV19,once,CASRGQGTYYGYTF
TRBV6-5,once,CASTWGRERTDTQYF
TRBV5-4,.,CASSLSGDNEQFF
TRBV7-2,.,CASSLGLAGASDTQYF
TRBV18,.,CASSPKAGGETQYF
TRBV5-8,once,CASSPRLGRYTF
TRBV7-9,.,CASQGGLGYGYTF
TRBV4-3,.,CASSQATGAYEQYF
TRBV29-1,once,CSVVLGGRPGANVLTF
TRBV6-4,.,CASSESVDNEQFF
TRBV6-4,.,CASSGKRGSRSGNTIYF
TRBV11-2,.,CASSLSSGGETQYF
TRBV20-1,.,CSASRRDRGYEQYF
TRBV7-2,.,CASSLAGFYNEQFF
TRBV6-1,.,CASSGQGQGYKNTEAFF